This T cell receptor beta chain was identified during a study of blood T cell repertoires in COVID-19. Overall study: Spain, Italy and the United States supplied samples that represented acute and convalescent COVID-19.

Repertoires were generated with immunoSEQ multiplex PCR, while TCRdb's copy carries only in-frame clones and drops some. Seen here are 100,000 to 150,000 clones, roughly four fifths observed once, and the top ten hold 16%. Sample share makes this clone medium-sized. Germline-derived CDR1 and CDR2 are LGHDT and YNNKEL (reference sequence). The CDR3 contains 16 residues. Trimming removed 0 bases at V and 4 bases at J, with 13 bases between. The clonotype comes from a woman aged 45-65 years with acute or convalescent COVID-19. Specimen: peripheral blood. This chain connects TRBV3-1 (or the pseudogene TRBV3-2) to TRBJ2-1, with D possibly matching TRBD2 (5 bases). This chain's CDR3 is CASSQESRDAYNEQFF. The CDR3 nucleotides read TGTGCCAGCAGCCAAGAATCACGGGATGCATACAATGAGCAGTTCTTC.